One and the same sample provided the 32 T cell receptor beta chains below, sequenced in a study of blood T cell repertoires in COVID-19. Assay used: immunoSEQ multiplex PCR; TCRdb lists only in-frame clones, some missing. The repertoire has more than 100,000 clones, approximately 80% of them found once; the top ten carry approximately 4.9%. What was sequenced was peripheral blood. The receptors were gathered from a woman in her 70s with acute or convalescent COVID-19.

This clone was seen once. The J gene is TRBJ2-3, the V gene TRBV15, with TRBD2 matching 8 bases. Germline lookup yields CDR1 LNHNV and CDR2 YYDKDF (reference sequence). The CDR3 totals 16 residues. V lost 1 base, J lost 2 bases, and 5 bases stayed unmatched. The CDR3 protein is CATSRGGGGITDTQYF. DNA of the CDR3: TGTGCCACCAGCAGAGGGGGCGGGGGGATCACAGATACGCAGTATTTT.

The chain has TRBV5-1 and TRBJ1-3; no reliable D call. The CDR3 spans 16 residues. Between the trimmed V and J ends, which lost 4 bases and 7 bases, there was a span of 21 bases. The germline V gene has CDR1 SGHRS and CDR2 YFSETQ. The CDR3 is CASSPELLQSGNTIYF. For the CDR3, the DNA is TGCGCCAGCAGCCCAGAATTACTCCAGAGCGGGAACACCATATATTTT.

This clone was recorded a few times. The chain recombines TRBV6-5 with TRBJ2-7; 7 nucleotides agree with TRBD2. J gave up 1 base and V 6 bases, and 9 bases lay outside the gene matches. Looked up from germline, CDR1 is MNHEY and CDR2 is SVGAGI. The CDR3 extends over 15 amino acids. The CDR3 protein is CASSDIAGQSYEQYV. CDR3 coding DNA: TGTGCCAGCAGCGACATAGCGGGTCAATCCTACGAGCAGTACGTC.

This chain links TRBV6-5 with TRBJ1-1; TRBD1 matches 9 bases. This CDR3 is 13 amino acids long. The ends lost 7 bases at V and 4 bases at J; junction bases unmatched: 4. Germline loops: CDR1 MNHEY, CDR2 SVGAGI. This CDR3 is CASTDRGLTEAFF. The CDR3 coding sequence is TGTGCCAGCACGGACAGGGGTCTCACTGAAGCTTTCTTT.

This rearrangement joins TRBV13 to TRBJ1-3, with D maybe TRBD1 (6 bases). V was pared by 2 bases and J by 2 bases, with 7 bases between. Germline CDR1 and CDR2: PRHDT and FYEKMQ (reference sequence). The CDR3 loop spans 14 amino acids. CDR3 residues: CASSLSGAGNTIYF. DNA for the CDR3: TGTGCCAGCAGCTTATCAGGGGCTGGAAACACCATATATTTT.

The chain employs TRBV10-3 and TRBJ2-7; possible D gene TRBD2, 5 bases. V was trimmed by 5 bases and J by 7 bases, leaving 15 bases between them. The CDR3 runs to 13 residues. CDR1 and CDR2 (germline): ENHRY, SYGVKD. In DNA form, the CDR3 reads TGTGCCATCAGTCTGGACGGGGTCAGGGAGCAGTACGTC. Residues: CAISLDGVREQYV.

The chain couples TRBV11-3 to TRBJ2-1, with D possibly matching TRBD2 (5 bases). V shed 7 bases and J shed 8 bases, with 12 bases lying between them. The CDR3 contains 12 residues. The germline V gene has CDR1 SGHNT and CDR2 YENEEA. CDR3 nucleotides: TGTGCCAGCACCGGTCCCGGGGATGAGCAGTTCTTC. Translating gives CASTGPGDEQFF.

This clone was observed once. This sequence joins TRBV30 and TRBJ1-4, with D perhaps TRBD1 (5 bases). This CDR3 region has 14 residues. Germline V lookup: CDR1 GTSNPN, CDR2 SVGIG (reference sequence). V dropped 7 bases and J dropped 0 bases, with 12 bases sitting between them. In nucleotides, the CDR3 is TGTGCCTCCAATCCGACAGCAACTAATGAAAAACTGTTTTTT. It is translated as CASNPTATNEKLFF.

J is TRBJ2-3 and V is TRBV7-9; 9 nucleotides line up with TRBD2. Germline CDR1 SEHNR, CDR2 FQNEAQ (reference sequence). Trimming cost V 1 base and J 4 bases; bases outside gene matches: 3. The CDR3 has 15 amino acids. The CDR3 protein is CASSLVAGAADTQYF. The CDR3 coding sequence is TGTGCCAGCAGCTTAGTAGCGGGGGCTGCAGATACGCAGTATTTT. Drawing the rest from reference TRBV7-9 and TRBJ2-3, the complete variable domain is DTGVSQNPRHKITKRGQNVTFRCDPISEHNRLYWYRQTLGQGPEFLTYFQNEAQLEKSRLLSDRFSAERPKGSFSTLEIQRTEQGDSAMYLCASSLVAGAADTQYFGPGTRLTVL.

The chain joins TRBV2 to TRBJ1-5; D is unresolved. V was cut by 6 bases and J by 1 base, with 13 bases left in between. Germline-derived CDR1 and CDR2 are SNHLY and FYNNEI. This CDR3 has 15 amino acids. Written as DNA, the CDR3 is TGTGCCAGCAGGACGAGCGGTCGGAGCAATCAGCCCCAGCATTTT. It specifies CASRTSGRSNQPQHF.

The chain joins TRBV27 to TRBJ1-1; TRBD1 matches 9 bases. Looked up from germline, CDR1 is MNHEY and CDR2 is SMNVEV (reference sequence). Germline trimming cut 4 bases from V and 1 base from J; bases unmatched to any gene: 4. The CDR3 sequence is 15 residues long. This chain's CDR3 is CASSSPGQGNTEAFF. In DNA, the CDR3 is TGTGCCAGCAGTTCACCGGGACAGGGGAACACTGAAGCTTTCTTT.

Only a few counts were recorded for this clone. V usage is TRBV3-1 (or the pseudogene TRBV3-2) and J usage is TRBJ2-1, with 7 nucleotides matching TRBD1. V lost 0 bases to trimming and J lost 5 bases; unmatched junction nucleotides: 4. This CDR3 has 15 residues. Germline lookup yields CDR1 LGHDT and CDR2 YNNKEL (reference sequence). The CDR3 DNA reads TGTGCCAGCAGCCAAGAAGAGACAGGGCACAATGAGCAGTTCTTC. Its protein product is CASSQEETGHNEQFF.

This rearrangement joins TRBV19 to TRBJ1-2; TRBD1 matches 9 bases. From germline, CDR1 is LNHDA and CDR2 SQIVND (reference sequence). This CDR3 is 15 amino acids long. The trim removed 3 bases at V and 1 base at J, leaving 3 bases unmatched. The CDR3 sequence is CASSIPGQGNYGYTF. The CDR3 DNA is TGTGCCAGTAGTATTCCGGGACAGGGTAACTATGGCTACACCTTC.

The V gene is TRBV18, the J gene TRBJ2-2; TRBD1 agrees at 9 bases. The CDR3 contains 17 residues. Losses at the gene ends were 4 bases for V and 1 base for J; bases not matched to a gene: 7. Germline V gene data show CDR1 as KGHSH and CDR2 as LQKENI. CDR3 amino acids: CASSLETGQGNTGELFF. The CDR3 DNA reads TGTGCCAGCTCACTCGAAACGGGACAGGGGAACACCGGGGAGCTGTTTTTT.

This clone showed up just once. The chain joins TRBV7-9 to TRBJ2-5, with TRBD2 identical over 12 bases. This CDR3 region has 16 residues. The junction had 9 bases not matched to a gene; V was cut back by 7 bases and J by 3 bases. CDR1 is SEHNR, CDR2 FQNEAQ, per germline (reference sequence). This CDR3 reads CASMASGGAGKETQYF. The CDR3 nucleotides read TGTGCCAGCATGGCTAGCGGGGGGGCCGGTAAAGAGACCCAGTACTTC.

Of note for this clone: Relative to the germline gene, one junction end is altered; a read error may explain this. V and J are TRBV6-2 or TRBV6-3 and TRBJ2-2, with 10 bases identical to TRBD2. CDR3 length: 17 amino acids. Germline V CDR1 and CDR2: MNHEY, SVGEGT. The CDR3 here is CASSDSGTSAFTGELFF. The CDR3 coding sequence is TGTGCCAGCAGTGACTCCGGGACTAGCGCCTTCACCGGGGAGCTGTTTTTT.

V gene TRBV3-1 (or the pseudogene TRBV3-2) combines with J gene TRBJ2-3; no clear D. V was clipped by 0 bases and J by 2 bases, with 12 bases between them. The CDR3 consists of 16 residues. CDR1 is LGHDT and CDR2 is YNNKEL in the germline V gene (reference sequence). The CDR3 here is CASSQDLLVSTDTQYF. In DNA form, the CDR3 reads TGTGCCAGCAGCCAAGATCTTCTAGTCTCCACAGATACGCAGTATTTT.

This chain joins TRBV12-3 or TRBV12-4 and TRBJ1-2; D may be TRBD1 (6 bases). The CDR3 has 12 residues. V lost 5 bases and J 8 bases, leaving 12 bases between the germline ends. The CDR3 sequence: CASSPRGFGYTF. The CDR3 coding sequence is TGTGCCAGCAGTCCCAGGGGTTTCGGCTACACCTTC.

J is TRBJ2-3 and V is TRBV5-6; 7 bases match TRBD1. The ends lost 5 bases at V and 5 bases at J; junction bases unmatched: 5. Germline-derived CDR1 and CDR2 are SGHDT and YYEEEE. The CDR3 spans 13 residues. The CDR3 here is CASRRDRGDTQYF. CDR3 nucleotides: TGTGCCAGCAGGAGGGACAGAGGAGATACGCAGTATTTT.

The chain has TRBV27 and TRBJ1-1, with D perhaps matching TRBD1 (5 bases). Trimming stripped 2 bases from V and 3 bases from J, with 7 bases between. Germline values: CDR1 MNHEY, CDR2 SMNVEV (reference sequence). The length of the CDR3 is 13 residues. As DNA, the CDR3 is TGTGCCAGCAGTTTAAGGGACTACACTGAAGCTTTCTTT. Translated, it gives CASSLRDYTEAFF.

This chain uses TRBV5-5 with TRBJ2-7; D is ambiguous. Germline CDR1 is SGHKS and CDR2 is YYEKEE (reference sequence). The length of the CDR3 is 13 residues. V gave up 1 base and J gave up 1 base, with 6 bases separating them. The CDR3 DNA sequence: TGTGCCAGCAGCTTGAGTACATCCTACGAGCAGTACGTC. As protein: CASSLSTSYEQYV.

The chain links TRBV29-1 to TRBJ2-6, with 9 bases identical to TRBD1. From germline, CDR1 is SQVTM and CDR2 ANQGSEA. The CDR3 spans 16 residues. V lost 7 bases and J lost 0; bases outside the gene matches: 7. CDR3 DNA: TGCAGCGCGGGACAGGGCGGCCTCTCTGGGGCCAACGTCCTGACTTTC. Amino acid sequence: CSAGQGGLSGANVLTF. Full variable domain (missing parts from reference TRBV29-1 and TRBJ2-6): SAVISQKPSRDICQRGTSLTIQCQVDSQVTMMFWYRQQPGQSLTLIATANQGSEATYESGFVIDKFPISRPNLTFSTLTVSNMSPEDSSIYLCSAGQGGLSGANVLTFGAGSRLTVL.

Only one count was recorded for this clone. The rearrangement links TRBV3-1 (or the pseudogene TRBV3-2) to TRBJ2-2; 10 nucleotides match TRBD1. The length of the CDR3 is 16 residues. Germline V gives CDR1 LGHDT, CDR2 YNNKEL (reference sequence). V shed 3 bases and J 3 bases; nucleotides not matched to a gene: 4. The CDR3 sequence: CASSHRDRGYTGELFF. The CDR3 DNA reads TGTGCCAGCAGCCACCGGGACAGGGGTTACACCGGGGAGCTGTTTTTT.

The rearrangement joins TRBV11-2 to TRBJ1-1, with D perhaps matching TRBD1 (6 bases). The CDR3 consists of 14 residues. V lost 5 bases, J lost 2 bases, and 12 bases lay in between. Germline values: CDR1 SGHAT, CDR2 FQNNGV. In DNA, the CDR3 is TGTGCCAGCAGCGGGGACATCCAAAACACTGAAGCTTTCTTT. Amino acid sequence: CASSGDIQNTEAFF. Filled out from reference TRBV11-2 and TRBJ1-1, the complete variable domain reads EAGVAQSPRYKIIEKRQSVAFWCNPISGHATLYWYQQILGQGPKLLIQFQNNGVVDDSQLPKDRFSAERLKGVDSTLKIQPAKLEDSAVYLCASSGDIQNTEAFFGQGTRLTVV.

The CDR3 region is CASSTLYGGLLSYGYTF. Here the CDR3 DNA reads TGTGCCAGCAGTACCCTTTACGGAGGGTTACTTAGCTATGGCTACACCTTC. The chain recombines TRBV6-2 or TRBV6-3 with TRBJ1-2; D gene uncertain. Trimming shortened V by 5 bases and J by 4 bases, and 23 bases separated the two germline ends. CDR1 and CDR2 from the germline V gene are MNHEY and SVGEGT. This CDR3 has 17 residues.

The chain links TRBV11-1 to TRBJ2-3, with TRBD2 identical over 7 bases. With 2 bases clipped from V and 1 base from J, the junction kept 3 bases outside the gene matches. The germline CDR1 and CDR2 sequences are SGHAT and FQDESV (reference sequence). CDR3 size: 15 residues. The CDR3 loop is CASSLSRGGTDTQYF. CDR3 DNA: TGTGCCAGCAGCTTATCCCGGGGGGGCACAGATACGCAGTATTTT.

CDR3 in amino acids: CASSLRTSNNSPLHF. CDR3 nucleotide sequence: TGTGCCAGCAGTTTAAGGACAAGTAATAATTCACCCCTCCACTTT. The chain recombines TRBV27 with TRBJ1-6; D is possibly TRBD1 (5 bases). Per germline, CDR1 MNHEY and CDR2 SMNVEV (reference sequence). The V and J ends lost 2 bases and 5 bases respectively, with 10 bases between them. The CDR3 is 15 amino acids.

V is TRBV4-3 and J is TRBJ2-1; D unresolved. The CDR3 spans 13 residues. CDR1 and CDR2 from the germline V gene are LGHNA and YSLEER. Trimming shortened V by 1 base and J by 4 bases, and 5 bases separated the two germline ends. The CDR3 region has the DNA TGCGCCAGCAGCCAAGGGGCTTACAATGAGCAGTTCTTC. This gives the protein CASSQGAYNEQFF.

The chain links TRBV18 to TRBJ2-5; 9 bases map to TRBD2. From germline, CDR1 is KGHSH and CDR2 LQKENI. Trimming cost V 0 bases and J 4 bases; bases outside gene matches: 12. The CDR3 runs to 18 residues. The DNA for the CDR3 is TGTGCCAGCTCACCACCGCCGCGGGGGGGCCGCTCCCCAGAGACCCAGTACTTC. Residues: CASSPPPRGGRSPETQYF.

This clone was detected a few times. The V call is TRBV7-8, the J call TRBJ2-2; TRBD1 agrees at 7 bases. From germline, CDR1 is SGHVS and CDR2 FQNEAQ. Trimming cost V 1 base and J 2 bases; bases outside gene matches: 4. The CDR3 has 16 residues. This CDR3 reads CASSLGGGRNTGELFF. DNA for the CDR3: TGTGCCAGCAGCTTAGGAGGGGGCCGAAACACCGGGGAGCTGTTTTTT.

This clone was seen only a few times. The rearrangement uses TRBV25-1 and TRBJ1-2, with D maybe TRBD1 (5 bases). Germline V lookup: CDR1 MGHDK, CDR2 SYGVNS. This CDR3 is 9 amino acids long. The CDR3 here is CLRVTGYTF. For the CDR3, the DNA is TGTCTCAGGGTTACTGGCTACACCTTC.

The J gene is TRBJ1-5, the V gene TRBV18; possible D gene TRBD1, 6 bases. CDR1 and CDR2 (germline): KGHSH, LQKENI. With 6 bases removed from V and 4 bases from J, the gap between germline ends came to 16 bases. This CDR3 is 15 amino acids long. The CDR3: CASSTRTGLNQPQHF. The CDR3 DNA reads as TGTGCCAGCTCGACTCGCACAGGGTTGAATCAGCCCCAGCATTTT.